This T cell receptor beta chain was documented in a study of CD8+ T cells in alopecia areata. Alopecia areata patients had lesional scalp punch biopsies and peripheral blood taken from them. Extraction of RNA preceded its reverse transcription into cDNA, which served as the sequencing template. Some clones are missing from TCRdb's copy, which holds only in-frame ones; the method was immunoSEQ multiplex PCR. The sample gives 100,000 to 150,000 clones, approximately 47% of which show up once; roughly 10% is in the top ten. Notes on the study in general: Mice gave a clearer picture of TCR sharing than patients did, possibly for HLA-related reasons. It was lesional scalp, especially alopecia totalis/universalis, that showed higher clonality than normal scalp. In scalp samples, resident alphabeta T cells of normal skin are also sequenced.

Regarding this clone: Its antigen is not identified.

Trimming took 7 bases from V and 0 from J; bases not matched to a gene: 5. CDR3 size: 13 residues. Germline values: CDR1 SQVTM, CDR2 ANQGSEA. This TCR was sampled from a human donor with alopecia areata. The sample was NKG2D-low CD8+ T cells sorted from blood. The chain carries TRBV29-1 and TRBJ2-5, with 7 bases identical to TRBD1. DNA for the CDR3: TGCAGCGCACACACAGGGGACCAAGAGACCCAGTACTTC. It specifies CSAHTGDQETQYF.